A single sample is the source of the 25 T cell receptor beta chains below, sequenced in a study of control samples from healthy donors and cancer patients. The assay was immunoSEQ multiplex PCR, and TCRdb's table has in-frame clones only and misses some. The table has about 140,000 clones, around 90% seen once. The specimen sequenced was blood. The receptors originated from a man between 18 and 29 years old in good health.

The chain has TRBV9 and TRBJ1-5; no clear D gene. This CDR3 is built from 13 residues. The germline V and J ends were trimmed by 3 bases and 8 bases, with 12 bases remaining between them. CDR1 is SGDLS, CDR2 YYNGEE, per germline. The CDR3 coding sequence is TGTGCCAGCAGCGCCGCGCCGGGAAAGCCCCAGCATTTT. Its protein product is CASSAAPGKPQHF.

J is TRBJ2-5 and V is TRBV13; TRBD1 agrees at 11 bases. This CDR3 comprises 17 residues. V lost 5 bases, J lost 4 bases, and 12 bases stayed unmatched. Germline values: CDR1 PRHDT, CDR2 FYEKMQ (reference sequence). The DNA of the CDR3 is TGTGCCAGCAGCCCACGCGGGGACAGGGGGTCGTTAGAGACCCAGTACTTC. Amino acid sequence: CASSPRGDRGSLETQYF.

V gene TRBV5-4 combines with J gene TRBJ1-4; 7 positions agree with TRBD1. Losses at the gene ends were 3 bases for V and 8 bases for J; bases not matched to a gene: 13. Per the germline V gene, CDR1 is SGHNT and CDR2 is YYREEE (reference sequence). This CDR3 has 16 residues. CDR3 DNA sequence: TGTGCCAGCAGCTCAAACCAAGACAGGGTAGGAGAAAAACTGTTTTTT. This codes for CASSSNQDRVGEKLFF.

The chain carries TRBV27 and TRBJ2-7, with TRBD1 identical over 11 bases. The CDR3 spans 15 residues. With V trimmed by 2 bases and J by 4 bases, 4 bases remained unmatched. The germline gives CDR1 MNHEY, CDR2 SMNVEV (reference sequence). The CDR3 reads CASSLGQGASYEQYF. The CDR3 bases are TGTGCCAGCAGTTTAGGACAGGGGGCTTCATACGAGCAGTACTTC.

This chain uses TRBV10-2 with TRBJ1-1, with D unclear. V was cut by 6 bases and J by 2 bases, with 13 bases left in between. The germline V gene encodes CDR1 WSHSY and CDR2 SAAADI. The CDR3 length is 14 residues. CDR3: CASSKGYLNTEAFF. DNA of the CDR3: TGCGCCAGCAGCAAAGGGTACCTAAACACTGAAGCTTTCTTT.

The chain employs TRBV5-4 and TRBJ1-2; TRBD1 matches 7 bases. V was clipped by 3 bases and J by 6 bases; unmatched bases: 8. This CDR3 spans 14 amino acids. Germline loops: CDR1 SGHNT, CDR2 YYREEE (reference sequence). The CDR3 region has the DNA TGTGCCAGCAGCTCGCCAGGACAGGCGGATGGCTACACCTTC. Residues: CASSSPGQADGYTF.

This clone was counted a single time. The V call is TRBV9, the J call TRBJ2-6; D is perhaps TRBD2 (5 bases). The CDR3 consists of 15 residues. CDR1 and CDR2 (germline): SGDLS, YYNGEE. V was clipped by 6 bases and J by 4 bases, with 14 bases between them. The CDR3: CASTVGGTGANVLTF. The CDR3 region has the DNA TGTGCCAGCACAGTCGGAGGTACCGGGGCCAACGTCCTGACTTTC.

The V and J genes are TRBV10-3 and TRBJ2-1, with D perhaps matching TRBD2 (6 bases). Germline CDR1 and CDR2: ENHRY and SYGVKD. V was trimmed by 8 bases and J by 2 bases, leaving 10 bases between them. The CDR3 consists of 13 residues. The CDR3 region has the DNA TGTGCCATCCGGGACTCAGCCTACAATGAGCAGTTCTTC. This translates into CAIRDSAYNEQFF.

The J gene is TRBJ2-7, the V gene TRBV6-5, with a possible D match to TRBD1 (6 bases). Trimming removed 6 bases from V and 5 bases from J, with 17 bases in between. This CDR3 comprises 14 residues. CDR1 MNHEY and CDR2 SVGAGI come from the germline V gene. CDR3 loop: CASRDTRGTDEQYF. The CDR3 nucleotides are TGTGCCAGCAGGGATACGAGGGGGACGGACGAGCAGTACTTC.

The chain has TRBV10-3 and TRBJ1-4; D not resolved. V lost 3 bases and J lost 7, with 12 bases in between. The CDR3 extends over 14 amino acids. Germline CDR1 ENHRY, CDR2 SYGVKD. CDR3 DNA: TGTGCCATCAGTGAATCATTACTCCGTGAAAAACTGTTTTTT. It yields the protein CAISESLLREKLFF.

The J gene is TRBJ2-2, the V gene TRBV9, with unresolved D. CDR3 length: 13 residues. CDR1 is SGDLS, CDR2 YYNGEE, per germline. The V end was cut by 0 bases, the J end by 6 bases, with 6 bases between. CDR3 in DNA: TGTGCCAGCAGCGTAGTGGATGCCGGGGAGCTGTTTTTT. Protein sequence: CASSVVDAGELFF.

CDR3 loop: CASSRAGYGYTF. The CDR3 DNA follows: TGTGCCAGCAGCCGGGCAGGGTATGGCTACACCTTC. The chain employs TRBV14 and TRBJ1-2, with D perhaps TRBD1 (5 bases). CDR3 length: 12 amino acids. Trimming took off 4 bases at V and 5 bases at J, with 8 bases between the two ends. Germline V lookup: CDR1 SGHDN, CDR2 FVKESK.

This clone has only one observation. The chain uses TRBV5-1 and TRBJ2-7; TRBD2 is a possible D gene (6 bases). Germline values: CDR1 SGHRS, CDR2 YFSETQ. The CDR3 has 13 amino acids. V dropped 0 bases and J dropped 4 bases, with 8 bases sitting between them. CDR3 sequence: CASSLGGIYEQYF. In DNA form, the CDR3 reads TGCGCCAGCAGCTTGGGCGGGATTTACGAGCAGTACTTC.

The CDR3 DNA follows: TGTGCCAGCAGGGTCAGGACAAATGAAAAACTGTTTTTT. This sequence encodes CASRVRTNEKLFF. The rearrangement uses TRBV6-5 and TRBJ1-4, with D possibly being TRBD1 (5 bases). V was clipped by 6 bases and J by 5 bases, with 10 bases between them. Germline loops: CDR1 MNHEY, CDR2 SVGAGI. The CDR3 is 13 amino acids.

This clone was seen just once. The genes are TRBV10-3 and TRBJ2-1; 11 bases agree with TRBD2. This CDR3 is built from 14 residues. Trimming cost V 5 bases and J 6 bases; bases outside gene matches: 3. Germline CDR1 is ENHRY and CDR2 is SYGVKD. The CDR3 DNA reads TGTGCCATCAGTCCTAGCGGGGGGACCAATGAGCAGTTCTTC. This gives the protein CAISPSGGTNEQFF.

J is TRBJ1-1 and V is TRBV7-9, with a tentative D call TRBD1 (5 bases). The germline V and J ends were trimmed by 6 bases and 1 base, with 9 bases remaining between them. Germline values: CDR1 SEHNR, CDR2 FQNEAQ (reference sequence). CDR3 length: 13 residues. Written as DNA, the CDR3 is TGTGCCAGCAGTCTGCAGGGGAACACTGAAGCTTTCTTT. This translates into CASSLQGNTEAFF. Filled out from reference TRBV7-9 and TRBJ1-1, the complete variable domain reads DTGVSQNPRHKITKRGQNVTFRCDPISEHNRLYWYRQTLGQGPEFLTYFQNEAQLEKSRLLSDRFSAERPKGSFSTLEIQRTEQGDSAMYLCASSLQGNTEAFFGQGTRLTVV.

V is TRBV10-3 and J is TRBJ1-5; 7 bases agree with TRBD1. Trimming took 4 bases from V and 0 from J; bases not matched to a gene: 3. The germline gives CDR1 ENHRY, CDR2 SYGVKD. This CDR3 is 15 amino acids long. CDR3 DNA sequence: TGTGCCATCAGTGGGAACAGGGGTAGCAATCAGCCCCAGCATTTT. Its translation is CAISGNRGSNQPQHF.

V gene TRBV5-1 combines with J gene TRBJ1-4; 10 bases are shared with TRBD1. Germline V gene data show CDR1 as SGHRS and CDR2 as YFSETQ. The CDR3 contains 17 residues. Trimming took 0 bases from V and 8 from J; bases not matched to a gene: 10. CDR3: CASSLAGGTGVREKLFF. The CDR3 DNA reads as TGCGCCAGCAGCTTGGCTGGTGGGACAGGGGTACGGGAAAAACTGTTTTTT.

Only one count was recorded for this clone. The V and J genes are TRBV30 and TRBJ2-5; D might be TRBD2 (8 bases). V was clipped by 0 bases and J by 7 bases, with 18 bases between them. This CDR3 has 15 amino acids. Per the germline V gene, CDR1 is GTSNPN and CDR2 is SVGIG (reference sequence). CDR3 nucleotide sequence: TGTGCCTGGAGTGTACGGGGGGGACAGTACGGGACCCAGTACTTC. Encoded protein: CAWSVRGGQYGTQYF.

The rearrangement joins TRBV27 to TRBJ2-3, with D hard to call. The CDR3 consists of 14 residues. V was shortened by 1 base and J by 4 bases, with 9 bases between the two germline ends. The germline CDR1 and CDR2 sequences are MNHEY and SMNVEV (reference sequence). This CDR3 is CASSLWTASDTQYF. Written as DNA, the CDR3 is TGTGCCAGCAGTTTATGGACGGCATCAGATACGCAGTATTTT.

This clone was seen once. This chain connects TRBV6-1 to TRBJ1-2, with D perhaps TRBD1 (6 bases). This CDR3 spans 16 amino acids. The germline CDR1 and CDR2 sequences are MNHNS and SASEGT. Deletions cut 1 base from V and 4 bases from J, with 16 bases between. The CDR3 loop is CASSEGGHRSGYGYTF. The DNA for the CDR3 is TGTGCCAGCAGTGAAGGGGGACATCGATCGGGCTATGGCTACACCTTC.

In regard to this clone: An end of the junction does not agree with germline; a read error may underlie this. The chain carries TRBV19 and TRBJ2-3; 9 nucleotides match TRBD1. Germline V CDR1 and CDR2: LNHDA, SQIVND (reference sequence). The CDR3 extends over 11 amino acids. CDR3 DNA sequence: TGTGCCAGTACCGGGGACAGGGTGTGGCGTTTT. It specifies CASTGDRVWRF.

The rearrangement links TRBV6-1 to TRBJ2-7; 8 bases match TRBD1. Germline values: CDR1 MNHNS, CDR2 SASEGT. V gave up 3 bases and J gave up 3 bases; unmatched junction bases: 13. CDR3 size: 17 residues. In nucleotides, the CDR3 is TGTGCCAGCAGTGATAATGGAGGAGGACAGGGAGGCTACGAGCAGTACTTC. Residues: CASSDNGGGQGGYEQYF.

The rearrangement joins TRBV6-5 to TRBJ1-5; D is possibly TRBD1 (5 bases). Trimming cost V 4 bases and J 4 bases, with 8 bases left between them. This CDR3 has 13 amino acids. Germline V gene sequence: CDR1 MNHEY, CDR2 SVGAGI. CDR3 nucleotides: TGTGCCAGCAGTTCGACAGCTAATCAGCCCCAGCATTTT. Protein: CASSSTANQPQHF.

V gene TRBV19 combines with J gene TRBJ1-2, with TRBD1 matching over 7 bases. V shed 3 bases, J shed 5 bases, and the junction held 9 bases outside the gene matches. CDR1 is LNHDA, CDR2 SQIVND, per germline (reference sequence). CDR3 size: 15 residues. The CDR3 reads CASSMSEGATYGYTF. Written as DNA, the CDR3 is TGTGCCAGTAGTATGTCAGAGGGGGCGACATATGGCTACACCTTC.